The entry below gives a single T cell receptor (beta chain) sequence along with its context. This receptor's antigen is unknown. There are no base qualities to consult, and no much larger clone falls within one base. The data are from a study of intratumoral heterogeneity in liver cancer. About the investigation overall: Across the full approximately 14-patient cohort, most patients were male and the median age was 63 years. The full cohort included 65 to 75 multiregional samples from about 15 HCC patients, consisting of under 55 tumoral regions and 20 adjacent nontumoral regions. To examine intratumor heterogeneity, the study integrated RNA-seq, DNA sequencing, TCR-seq and SNP array data obtained from multiple regions of hepatocellular carcinoma specimens.

Every patient had early-stage hepatocellular carcinoma and received no therapy prior to surgical resection. No macroscopic evidence of necrosis or hemorrhage was present in the sampled areas. Multiple regions from a couple of patients underwent TCR sequencing (ImmunoSeq). Frozen resection tissue samples were collected at least 1 cm apart from each other. The N label marked samples taken from nontumoral liver tissue adjacent to the tumor. The DNeasy blood and tissue kit was used to extract genomic DNA from bulk tissue. Study-wide conclusions, independent of this receptor: Limitations acknowledged by the authors included a relatively low number of patients and under-sampled representation of tumor-infiltrating lymphocytes.

V is cut by 4 bases and J by 6 bases, and the space between the germline ends is 11 bases. The CDR3, from cysteine to phenylalanine, totals 13 residues. Only the CDR3 DNA is retained, 39 bases long and in frame from the first base. Taken from the germline V gene, the CDR1 and CDR2 loops are SGHRS and YFSETQ. The immunoSEQ assay was used to sequence TCR beta chain CDR3 regions from genomic DNA. Rearranged VDJ segments were amplified with primers annealing to V and J segments. From the authors' description of their analysis: Clonality and richness metrics were computed with the ImmunoSeq Analyzer software. Clones with differential abundance between regions were identified with Fisher's exact test combined with a beta-binomial method for additional stringency. TCRdb's version of the immuneACCESS table is confined to in-frame rearrangements and falls short of the full clone set. An unresolved V gene accounts for under half of the shortfall where checked; the remainder is of unknown origin. Clone size and the V and J calls come from that table; the DNA yielded D and trimming. This sample has 20,000 to 25,000 clones in its table, and 73% of those were observed once. The leading ten clones occupy about 17% of the sample.

The TCR was taken from a woman in her seventies with hepatocellular carcinoma. This receptor chain uses TRBV5-1 and TRBJ2-1; a tentative D match to TRBD2 spans 5 bases. Sequencing was performed on tumor-adjacent normal tissue, taken before any cancer treatment. The sequenced DNA is TGCGCCAGCAGCCCCGGGATTGGCAATGAGCAGTTCTTC. It specifies CASSPGIGNEQFF.